The rows below give T cell receptor beta chains drawn from one sample of a study of blood T cell repertoires in COVID-19. Clones were read by immunoSEQ multiplex PCR, and TCRdb kept only the in-frame ones, dropping some. The sample carries 120,000 or so clones, less than 90% recorded once. The source material was peripheral blood. The receptors come from an elderly man with active or convalescent COVID-19. Both conserved end residues are part of each CDR3. D genes are given only for firm matches. Some rows have no size entry. The others give once, few or many, or a class for an expanded clone.

j_call d_call clone_size v_call cdr3_nt cdr3_aa
TRBJ2-1 TRBD2 NA TRBV24-1 TGTGCAACCAGTGGATATCCACCCAAAATAGGCCCCGTCCCGGGACTAGCGACCGGTGAGCAGTTCTTC CATSGYPPKIGPVPGLATGEQFF
TRBJ2-1 TRBD2 NA TRBV4-1 TGCGCCAGCAGCCAATATCGCGGGGGGGTAAGTGAGCAGTTCTTC CASSQYRGGVSEQFF
TRBJ1-2 NA NA TRBV7-2 TGTGCCAGCAGCCAAGGACAGTCCAACTATGGCTACACCTTC CASSQGQSNYGYTF
TRBJ2-5 TRBD2 NA TRBV6-2/TRBV6-3 TGTGCCAGCAGCACCCTAGCGGTAACCCAAGAGACCCAGTACTTC CASSTLAVTQETQYF
TRBJ1-6 NA NA TRBV4-1 TGCGCCAGCAGCCCTGGCACCGGGGGGCACACCGTCTATAATTCACCCCTCCACTTT CASSPGTGGHTVYNSPLHF
TRBJ2-3 NA NA TRBV7-9 TGTGCCAGCAGCTTTGGCAGGGGATTCACAGATACGCAGTATTTT CASSFGRGFTDTQYF
TRBJ2-2 NA NA TRBV18 TGTGCCAGCTCACCAGAGGTCACCGGGGAGCTGTTTTTT CASSPEVTGELFF
TRBJ2-7 TRBD2 NA TRBV3-1/TRBV3-2 TGTGCCAGCAGCCAAGAGGAGCGGGACTCCTACGAGCAGTACTTC CASSQEERDSYEQYF
TRBJ2-2 TRBD2 NA TRBV14 TGTGCCAGCAGCCAAGACGTACTAGCGGGGAACACCGGGGAGCTGTTTTTT CASSQDVLAGNTGELFF
TRBJ1-5 NA NA TRBV19 TGTGCCAGTAGCCCAACGGGGGAATTGCCGCCCCAGCATTTT CASSPTGELPPQHF
TRBJ2-7 NA NA TRBV3-1/TRBV3-2 TGTGCCAGCAGCCAAGGAGGCAGGGACTACGAGCAGTACTTC CASSQGGRDYEQYF
TRBJ1-5 TRBD1 NA TRBV3-1/TRBV3-2 TGTGCCAGCAGCCAAGCGGGACAGGGGAATCAGCCCCAGCATTTT CASSQAGQGNQPQHF
TRBJ2-2 TRBD1 NA TRBV5-4 TGTGCCAGCAGCCACCAAGGGGGCGGCGGGGAGCTGTTTTTT CASSHQGGGGELFF
TRBJ2-1 NA NA TRBV7-9 TGTGCCAGCAGCCAAGGGCAGGGCAATGAGCAGTTCTTC CASSQGQGNEQFF
TRBJ2-3 TRBD2 NA TRBV5-4 TGTGCCAGCAGCTTTTCGGCGGGAGCTCGAGATACGCAGTATTTT CASSFSAGARDTQYF
TRBJ2-7 NA NA TRBV6-1 TGTGCCAGCAGTGAACAGGGGAGCGGCCACTCCTACGAGCAGTACTTC CASSEQGSGHSYEQYF
TRBJ2-3 TRBD2 NA TRBV5-5 TGTGCCAGCAGGGGACTAGCGTCCGAAGATACGCAGTATTTT CASRGLASEDTQYF
TRBJ2-7 TRBD2 NA TRBV5-6 TGTGCCAGCAGCAGGGGAGCGGGGGGGCCTATTGGGCAGTACTTC CASSRGAGGPIGQYF
TRBJ1-1 NA NA TRBV18 TGTGCCAGCTCACGGACAGAGAACACTGAAGCTTTCTTT CASSRTENTEAFF
TRBJ2-1 NA NA TRBV25-1 TGTGCCAGCAGTGGGGCAGGGACATACAATGAGCAGTTCTTC CASSGAGTYNEQFF
TRBJ1-2 NA NA TRBV27 TGTGCCAGCAGTTTCGGCCTTGGCAGGGTGGGAGGCTACACCTTC CASSFGLGRVGGYTF
TRBJ2-1 TRBD2 NA TRBV10-2 TGCGCCGGCGGGAGGGGCAATGAGCAGTTCTTC CAGGRGNEQFF
TRBJ2-3 TRBD1 NA TRBV6-6 TGTGCGGAGGACAGGGGGAGCACAGATACGCAGTATTTT CAEDRGSTDTQYF
TRBJ2-1 TRBD2 NA TRBV5-3 TGTGCCAGAAGCCGCACGGGAGGAAGACACAATGAGCAGTTCTTC CARSRTGGRHNEQFF
TRBJ1-1 NA NA TRBV14 TGTGCCAGCAGCCAAAAGTTCGGCAGAGGGAGATTCACTGAAGCTTTCTTT CASSQKFGRGRFTEAFF
TRBJ2-2 TRBD1 NA TRBV10-3 TGTGCCATCAGTGAAAAAACAGGGGTCACCGGGGAGCTGTTTTTT CAISEKTGVTGELFF
TRBJ2-7 NA NA TRBV11-3 TGTGCCAGCAGCCAGTCGGGATTAGGCTACGAGCAGTACTTC CASSQSGLGYEQYF
TRBJ1-2 NA few TRBV9 TGTGCCAGCAGCGTTACAGGGAACTATGGCTACACCTTC CASSVTGNYGYTF
TRBJ2-1 TRBD2 NA TRBV7-3 TGTGCCAGCAGCCCCCGGCCTCCGGGACTAGCGGGCCACAATGAGCAGTTCTTC CASSPRPPGLAGHNEQFF
TRBJ2-1 TRBD2 NA TRBV19 TGTGCCAGTAGTCCCCTTGGACTAGCGGGAGGGAATGAGCAGTTCTTC CASSPLGLAGGNEQFF
TRBJ1-2 NA NA TRBV3-1/TRBV3-2 TGTGCCAGCAGCCAACAGGGGTTGGGCTATGGCTACACCTTC CASSQQGLGYGYTF
TRBJ1-1 NA NA TRBV28 TGTGCCAGCAGTTTGACATCCCAAGAAGCTTTCTTT CASSLTSQEAFF
TRBJ2-7 TRBD2 NA TRBV3-1/TRBV3-2 TGTGCCAGCAGCCTAGGGACTAGCGGGGCCTACGAGCAGTACTTC CASSLGTSGAYEQYF
TRBJ2-1 NA NA TRBV2 TGTGCCAGCAGTGACGGTTTCTACAATGAGCAGTTCTTC CASSDGFYNEQFF
TRBJ2-5 NA NA TRBV2 TGTGCCAGCAATGGAGGTCGGAGTTCGGAGACCCAGTACTTC CASNGGRSSETQYF
TRBJ1-2 NA NA TRBV6-5 TGTGCCAGCAGTTTCATCGACTTTACAGGGAACTATGGCTACACCTTC CASSFIDFTGNYGYTF
TRBJ1-1 NA NA TRBV4-3 TGCGCCAGCAGCCAAGTGCCCCTTGACAGTTACACTGAAGCTTTCTTT CASSQVPLDSYTEAFF
TRBJ1-5 NA NA TRBV20-1 TGCAGTGCTAGTGTCGGGGGAAATAGCAATCAGCCCCAGCATTTT CSASVGGNSNQPQHF
TRBJ1-1 TRBD1 many TRBV14 TGTGCCAGCAGCCAAGATCAGGACAGGGGGACAAGGGTCACTGAAGCTTTCTTT CASSQDQDRGTRVTEAFF
TRBJ2-7 NA NA TRBV4-1 TGCGCCAGCAGCCCCCGGGACAAGGGTATCGAGCAGTACTTC CASSPRDKGIEQYF
TRBJ2-7 NA NA TRBV6-4 TGTGCCAGCAGTCCCCGGGACTTCACCTACGAGCAGTACTTC CASSPRDFTYEQYF
TRBJ1-2 TRBD1 once TRBV9 TGTGCCAGCAGCGCCCCAAACCGGGACAGCGGGGGGTACTATGGCTACACCTTC CASSAPNRDSGGYYGYTF
TRBJ1-3 NA few TRBV30 TGTGCCCAAAGGGGTTATGGAAACACCATATATTTT CAQRGYGNTIYF
TRBJ2-3 TRBD2 NA TRBV5-4 TGTGCCAGCAGCTTCAGCGGGAGCGGACCGGATACGCAGTATTTT CASSFSGSGPDTQYF
TRBJ1-5 TRBD1 NA TRBV4-1 TGCGCCAGCAGCTTTGGGACAGGAGATTTAGTCACGGCCCAGCATTTT CASSFGTGDLVTAQHF
TRBJ1-5 NA few TRBV11-2 TGTGCCAGCAGCTTACAGGGAGGGAGCAATCAGCCCCAGCATTTT CASSLQGGSNQPQHF
TRBJ1-1 TRBD1 NA TRBV19 TGTGCCAGTAGTATCAACAATTTCGACAGGGAAGGGGCTTTCTTT CASSINNFDREGAFF